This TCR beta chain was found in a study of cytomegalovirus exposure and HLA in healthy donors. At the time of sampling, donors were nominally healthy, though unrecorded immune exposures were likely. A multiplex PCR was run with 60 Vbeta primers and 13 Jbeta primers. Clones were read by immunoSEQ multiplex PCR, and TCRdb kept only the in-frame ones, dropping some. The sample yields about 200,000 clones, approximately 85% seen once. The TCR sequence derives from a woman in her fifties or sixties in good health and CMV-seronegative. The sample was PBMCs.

CDR3 sequence reads: CASSASGGTEAFF. The DNA of the CDR3 is TGTGCCAGCAGTGCATCAGGAGGGACTGAAGCTTTCTTT. The chain carries TRBV6-4 and TRBJ1-1; the D is unclear. This CDR3 region has 13 residues. V was trimmed by 4 bases and J by 5 bases, leaving 11 bases between them. The V gene's germline CDR1 is MRHNA and CDR2 SNTAGT.